The present entry profiles one T cell receptor (beta chain) with its context. This entry comes from a study of blood T cells in healthy people across ages. Using a J-beta primer mix together with a sample-barcoded 5' primer, a second PCR was run for about 6 to 11 cycles. In TCRdb, the 5' RACE reads were re-called with MiXCR into one record per CDR3 protein. Of just under 900,000 distinct CDR3 sequences in the sample, roughly 26% were seen once. Trimming stripped 1 base from V and 1 base from J, with 10 bases between. The CDR3 has 15 amino acids. Germline assignment: CDR1 LGHNA and CDR2 YSLEER. The genes are TRBV4-3 and TRBJ2-5, with no clear D. The specimen sequenced was blood. This TCR was recovered from a woman over 75 in good health. CDR3 sequence: CASSQVWAVQETQYF. Written as DNA, the CDR3 is TGCGCCAGCAGCCAAGTATGGGCAGTCCAAGAGACCCAGTACTTC.